Reported below is one T cell receptor (beta chain). Its antigen is unknown. No DNA is shown, since the ends of the CDR3 on it are uncertain; the CDR3 is the one TCRdb lists. Axillary draining lymph nodes of breast cancer patients supplied the node samples. The data stem from a study of breast tumors, draining lymph nodes, adjacent tissues. Study-wide results and limits: Data fit most tumor T cells coming from lymph node, expanding in tumor. Luminal-like breast cancer showed significantly higher tumor–nontumor repertoire similarity than basal-like. Tumor TCR diversity was below lymph nodes but above nontumor tissue. That most tumor T cells come from lymph nodes remained unproven.

Via MiXCR, TCRdb re-called the multiplex PCR reads, giving one row per CDR3 protein. The data show approximately 250,000 distinct CDR3 sequences, less than 45% seen once. The specimen was axillary lymph node tissue. This TCR came from a female donor with breast cancer. Some clones in this sample may be carry-over from other donors' samples.

The CDR3 region is CDSSFYICSAGDNSYEQYF. The V call is TRBV2, the J call TRBJ2-7; the tabulated D call, TRBD1, remains unverified against the DNA. The germline CDR1 and CDR2 sequences are SNHLY and FYNNEI. With termini counted, the CDR3 has 19 amino acids.